This T cell receptor beta chain was sequenced during a study of T cells expressing NK-cell markers. TCRdb derives one entry per CDR3 protein from the 5' RACE reads, leaving out DNA. The sample's table shows 550,000 to 600,000 distinct CDR3 sequences. This CDR3 has 14 amino acids. Germline V gene data show CDR1 as MNHNS and CDR2 as SASEGT. The chain is built from TRBV6-1 and TRBJ1-5; the D call from TCRdb, TRBD1, cannot be confirmed without DNA. Sequences were obtained from blood T cells: a sorted CD56 or NKG2C T cell subset, CD4+ or CD8+ T cells, or bulk PBMC T cells (not recorded which). This sequence originates from a young man in good health. The CDR3 loop reads CASRGDRGRGGQHF.